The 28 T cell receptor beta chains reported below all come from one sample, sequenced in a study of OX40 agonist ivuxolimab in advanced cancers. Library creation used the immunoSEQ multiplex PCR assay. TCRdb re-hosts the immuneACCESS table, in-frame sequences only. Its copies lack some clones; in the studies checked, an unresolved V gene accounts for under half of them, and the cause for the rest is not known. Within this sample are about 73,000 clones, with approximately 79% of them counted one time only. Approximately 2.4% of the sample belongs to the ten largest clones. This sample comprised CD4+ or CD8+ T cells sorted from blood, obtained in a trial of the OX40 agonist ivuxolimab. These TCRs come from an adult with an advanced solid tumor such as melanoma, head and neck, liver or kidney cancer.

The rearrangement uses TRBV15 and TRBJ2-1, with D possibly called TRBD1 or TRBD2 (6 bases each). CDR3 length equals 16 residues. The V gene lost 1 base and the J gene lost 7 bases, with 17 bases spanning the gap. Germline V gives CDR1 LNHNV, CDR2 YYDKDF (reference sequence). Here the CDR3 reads CATSRVTSGARNEQFF. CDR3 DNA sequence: TGTGCCACCAGCAGAGTTACTTCGGGGGCACGGAATGAGCAGTTCTTC.

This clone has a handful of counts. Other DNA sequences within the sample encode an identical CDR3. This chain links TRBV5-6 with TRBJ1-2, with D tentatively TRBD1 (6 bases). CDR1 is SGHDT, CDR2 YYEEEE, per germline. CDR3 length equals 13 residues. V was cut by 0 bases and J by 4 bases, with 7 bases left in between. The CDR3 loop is CASSLVGGYGYTF. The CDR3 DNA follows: TGTGCCAGCAGCTTGGTAGGGGGCTATGGCTACACCTTC. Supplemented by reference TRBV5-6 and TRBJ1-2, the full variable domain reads DAGVTQSPTHLIKTRGQQVTLRCSPKSGHDTVSWYQQALGQGPQFIFQYYEEEERQRGNFPDRFSGHQFPNYSSELNVNALLLGDSALYLCASSLVGGYGYTFGSGTRLTVV.

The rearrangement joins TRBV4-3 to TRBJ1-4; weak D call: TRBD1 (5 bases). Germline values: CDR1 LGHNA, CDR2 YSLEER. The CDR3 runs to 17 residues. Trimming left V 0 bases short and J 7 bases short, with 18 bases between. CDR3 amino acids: CASSQDRWGVESEKLFF. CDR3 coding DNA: TGCGCCAGCAGCCAAGATCGTTGGGGGGTAGAAAGTGAAAAACTGTTTTTT.

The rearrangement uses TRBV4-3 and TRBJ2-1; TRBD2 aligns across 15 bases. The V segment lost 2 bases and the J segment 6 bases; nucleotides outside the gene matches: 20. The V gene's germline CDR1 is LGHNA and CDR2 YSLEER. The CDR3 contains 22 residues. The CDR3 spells CASSQNVGRGLAGGTRRNEQFF. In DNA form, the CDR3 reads TGCGCCAGCAGCCAAAACGTGGGACGGGGACTAGCGGGAGGAACACGGCGCAATGAGCAGTTCTTC.

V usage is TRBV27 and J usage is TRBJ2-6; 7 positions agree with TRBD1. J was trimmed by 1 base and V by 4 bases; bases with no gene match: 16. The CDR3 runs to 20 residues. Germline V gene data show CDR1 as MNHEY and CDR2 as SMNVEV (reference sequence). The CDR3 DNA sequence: TGTGCCAGCAGTTCTAGAAACAGGGGTTTGGGCTTATCTGGGGCCAACGTCCTGACTTTC. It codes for CASSSRNRGLGLSGANVLTF.

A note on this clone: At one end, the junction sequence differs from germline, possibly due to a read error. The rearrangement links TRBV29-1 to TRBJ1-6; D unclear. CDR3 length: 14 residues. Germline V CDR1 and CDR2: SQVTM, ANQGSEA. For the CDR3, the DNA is TGCAGCGTAGAAGAGGACGGGCTTAATTCACCCCTCCACTTT. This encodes CSVEEDGLNSPLHF.

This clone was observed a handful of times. CDR3 loop: CASSSPIDTQYF. Written as DNA, the CDR3 is TGTGCCAGCAGCTCACCGATAGATACGCAGTATTTT. The rearrangement links TRBV7-9 to TRBJ2-3; D remains unclear. V lost 4 bases, J lost 5 bases, and 7 bases lay in between. The germline gives CDR1 SEHNR, CDR2 FQNEAQ (reference sequence). The CDR3 totals 12 residues.

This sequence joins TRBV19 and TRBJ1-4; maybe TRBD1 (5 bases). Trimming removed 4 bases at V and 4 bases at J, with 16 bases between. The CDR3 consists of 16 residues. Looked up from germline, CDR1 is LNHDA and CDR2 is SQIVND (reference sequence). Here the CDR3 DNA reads TGTGCCAGTAGTAACTCCCCCGCAAGGGGTAATGAAAAACTGTTTTTT. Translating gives CASSNSPARGNEKLFF. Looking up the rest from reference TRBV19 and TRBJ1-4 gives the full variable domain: DGGITQSPKYLFRKEGQNVTLSCEQNLNHDAMYWYRQDPGQGLRLIYYSQIVNDFQKGDIAEGYSVSREKKESFPLTVTSAQKNPTAFYLCASSNSPARGNEKLFFGSGTQLSVL.

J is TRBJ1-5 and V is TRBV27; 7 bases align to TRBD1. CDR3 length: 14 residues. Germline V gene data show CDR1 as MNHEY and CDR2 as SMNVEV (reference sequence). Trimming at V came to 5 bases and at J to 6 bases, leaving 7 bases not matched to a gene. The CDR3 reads CASSTTGPSQPQHF. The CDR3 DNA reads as TGTGCCAGCAGTACGACAGGGCCCAGTCAGCCCCAGCATTTT.

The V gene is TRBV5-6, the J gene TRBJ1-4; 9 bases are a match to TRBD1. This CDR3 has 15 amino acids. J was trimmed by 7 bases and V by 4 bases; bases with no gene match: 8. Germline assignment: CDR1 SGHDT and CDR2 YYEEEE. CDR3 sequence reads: CASSESGTGSEKLFF. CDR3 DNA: TGTGCCAGCAGCGAATCCGGGACAGGGAGTGAAAAACTGTTTTTT.

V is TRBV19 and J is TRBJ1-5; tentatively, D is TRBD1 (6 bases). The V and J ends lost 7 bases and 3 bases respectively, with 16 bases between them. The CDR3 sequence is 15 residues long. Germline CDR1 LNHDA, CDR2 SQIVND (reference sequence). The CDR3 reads CASTLGGWVNQPQHF. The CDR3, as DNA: TGTGCCAGTACATTAGGGGGATGGGTCAATCAGCCCCAGCATTTT. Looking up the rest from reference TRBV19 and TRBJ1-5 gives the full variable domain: DGGITQSPKYLFRKEGQNVTLSCEQNLNHDAMYWYRQDPGQGLRLIYYSQIVNDFQKGDIAEGYSVSREKKESFPLTVTSAQKNPTAFYLCASTLGGWVNQPQHFGDGTRLSIL.

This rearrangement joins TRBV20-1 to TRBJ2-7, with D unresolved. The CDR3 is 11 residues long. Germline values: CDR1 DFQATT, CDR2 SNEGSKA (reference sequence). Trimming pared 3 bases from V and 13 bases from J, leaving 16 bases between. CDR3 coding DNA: TGCAGTGCTAGGTCCGGTACTCTTTACTACTTC. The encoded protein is CSARSGTLYYF.

In DNA form, the CDR3 reads TGTGCCATCAACCAGGACAGGGGGAGTGAAGCTTTCTTT. It is translated as CAINQDRGSEAFF. The chain combines TRBV10-3 with TRBJ1-1; 10 positions match TRBD1. This CDR3 spans 13 amino acids. CDR1 is ENHRY and CDR2 is SYGVKD in the germline V gene. V shed 7 bases and J 7 bases; nucleotides not matched to a gene: 6.

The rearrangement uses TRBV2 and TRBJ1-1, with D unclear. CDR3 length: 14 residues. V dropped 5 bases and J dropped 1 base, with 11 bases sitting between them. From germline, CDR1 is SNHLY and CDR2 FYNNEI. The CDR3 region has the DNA TGTGCCAGCAGTAAGACGGCGCCGAACACTGAAGCTTTCTTT. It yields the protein CASSKTAPNTEAFF.

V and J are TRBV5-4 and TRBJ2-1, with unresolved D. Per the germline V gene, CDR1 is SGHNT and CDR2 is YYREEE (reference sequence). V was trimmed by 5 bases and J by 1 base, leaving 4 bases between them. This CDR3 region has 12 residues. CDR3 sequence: CASSNSYNEQFF. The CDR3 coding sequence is TGTGCCAGCAGTAATTCCTACAATGAGCAGTTCTTC.

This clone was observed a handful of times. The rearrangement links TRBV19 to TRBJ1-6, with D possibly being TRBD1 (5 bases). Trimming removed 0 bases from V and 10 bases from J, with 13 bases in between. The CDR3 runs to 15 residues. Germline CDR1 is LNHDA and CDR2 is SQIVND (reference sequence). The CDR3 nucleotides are TGTGCCAGTAGTATAGAAGGGGTCTCGGGGTCACCCCTCCACTTT. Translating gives CASSIEGVSGSPLHF.

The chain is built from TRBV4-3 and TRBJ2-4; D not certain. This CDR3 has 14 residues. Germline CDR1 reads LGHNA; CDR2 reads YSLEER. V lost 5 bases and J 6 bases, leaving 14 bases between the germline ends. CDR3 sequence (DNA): TGCGCCAGCAGCTCCACGCAGACCCCAAACATTCAGTACTTC. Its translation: CASSSTQTPNIQYF.

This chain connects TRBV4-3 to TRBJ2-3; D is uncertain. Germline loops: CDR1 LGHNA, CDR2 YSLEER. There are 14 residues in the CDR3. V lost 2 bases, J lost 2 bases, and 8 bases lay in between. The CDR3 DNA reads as TGCGCCAGCAGCCAACGAGGAACCACAGATACGCAGTATTTT. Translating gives CASSQRGTTDTQYF.

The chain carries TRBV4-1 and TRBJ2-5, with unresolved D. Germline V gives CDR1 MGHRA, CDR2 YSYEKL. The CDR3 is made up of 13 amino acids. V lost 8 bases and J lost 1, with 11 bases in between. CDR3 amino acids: CASGIDRQETQYF. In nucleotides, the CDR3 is TGCGCCAGCGGGATCGACCGCCAAGAGACCCAGTACTTC.

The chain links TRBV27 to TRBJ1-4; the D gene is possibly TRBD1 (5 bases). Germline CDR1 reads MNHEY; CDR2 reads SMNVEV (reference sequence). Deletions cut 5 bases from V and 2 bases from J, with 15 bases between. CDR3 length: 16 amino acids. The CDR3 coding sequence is TGTGCCAGCAGTCGGGACGGCTATTCGACTAATGAAAAACTGTTTTTT. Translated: CASSRDGYSTNEKLFF.

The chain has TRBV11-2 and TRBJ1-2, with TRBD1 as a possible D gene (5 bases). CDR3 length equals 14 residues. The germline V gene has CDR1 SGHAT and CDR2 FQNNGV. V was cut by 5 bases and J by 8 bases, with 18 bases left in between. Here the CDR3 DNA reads TGTGCCAGCAGCCTAATGACAGTCTCGGAAGGCTACACCTTC. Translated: CASSLMTVSEGYTF.

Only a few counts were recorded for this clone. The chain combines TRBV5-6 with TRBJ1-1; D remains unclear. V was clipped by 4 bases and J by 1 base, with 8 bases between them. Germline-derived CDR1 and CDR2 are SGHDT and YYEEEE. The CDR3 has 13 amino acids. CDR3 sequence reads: CASSPTGNTEAFF. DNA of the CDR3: TGTGCCAGCAGCCCGACTGGGAACACTGAAGCTTTCTTT.

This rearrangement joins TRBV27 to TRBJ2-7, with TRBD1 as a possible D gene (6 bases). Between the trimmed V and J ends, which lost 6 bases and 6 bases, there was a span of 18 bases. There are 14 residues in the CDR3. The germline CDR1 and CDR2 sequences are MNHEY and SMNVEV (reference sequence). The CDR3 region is CASSRLDQGTEQYF. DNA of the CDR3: TGTGCCAGCAGCCGCCTTGACCAGGGGACCGAGCAGTACTTC.

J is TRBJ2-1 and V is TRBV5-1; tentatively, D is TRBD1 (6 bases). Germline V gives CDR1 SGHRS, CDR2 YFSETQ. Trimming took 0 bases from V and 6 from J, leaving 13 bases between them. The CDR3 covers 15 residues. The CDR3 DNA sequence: TGCGCCAGCAGCTTGGCTGGACAGAGCCTCAATGAGCAGTTCTTC. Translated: CASSLAGQSLNEQFF.

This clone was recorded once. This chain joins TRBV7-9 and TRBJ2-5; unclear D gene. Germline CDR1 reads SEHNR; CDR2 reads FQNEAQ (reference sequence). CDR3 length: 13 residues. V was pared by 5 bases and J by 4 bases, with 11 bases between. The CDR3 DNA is TGTGCCAGCAGCCAAGGGTCCGGAGAGACCCAGTACTTC. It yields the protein CASSQGSGETQYF. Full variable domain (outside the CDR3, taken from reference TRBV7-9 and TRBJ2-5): DTGVSQNPRHKITKRGQNVTFRCDPISEHNRLYWYRQTLGQGPEFLTYFQNEAQLEKSRLLSDRFSAERPKGSFSTLEIQRTEQGDSAMYLCASSQGSGETQYFGPGTRLLVL.

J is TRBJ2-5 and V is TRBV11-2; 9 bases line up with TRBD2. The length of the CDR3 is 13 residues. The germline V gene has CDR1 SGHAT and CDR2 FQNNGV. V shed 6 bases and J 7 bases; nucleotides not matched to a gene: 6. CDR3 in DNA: TGTGCCAGCAGTCCCGCGGGGGGGTGGACCCAGTACTTC. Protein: CASSPAGGWTQYF. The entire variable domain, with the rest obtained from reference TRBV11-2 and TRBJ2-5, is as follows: EAGVAQSPRYKIIEKRQSVAFWCNPISGHATLYWYQQILGQGPKLLIQFQNNGVVDDSQLPKDRFSAERLKGVDSTLKIQPAKLEDSAVYLCASSPAGGWTQYFGPGTRLLVL.

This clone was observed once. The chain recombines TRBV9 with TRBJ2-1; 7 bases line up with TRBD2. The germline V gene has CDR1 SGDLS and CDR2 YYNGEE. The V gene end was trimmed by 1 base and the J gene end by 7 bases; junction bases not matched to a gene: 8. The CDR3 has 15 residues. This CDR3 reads CASSVTGGGGNEQFF. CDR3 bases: TGTGCCAGCAGCGTAACGGGAGGCGGGGGAAATGAGCAGTTCTTC.

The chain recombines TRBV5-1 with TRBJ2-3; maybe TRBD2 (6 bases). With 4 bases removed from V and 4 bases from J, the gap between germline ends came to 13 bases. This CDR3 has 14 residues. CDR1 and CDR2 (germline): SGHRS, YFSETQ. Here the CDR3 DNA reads TGCGCCAGCAGCCGGGAGCCGGGGGCAGATACGCAGTATTTT. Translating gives CASSREPGADTQYF.